The clone carrying this T cell receptor beta chain showed up just a few times. Its cognate antigen is unknown. The data stem from a study of T-cell reconstitution after alpha-beta-depleted transplantation in children. Unique molecular identifiers tagged the TCRbeta library. TCRdb ran MiXCR on the PCR reads and lists one entry per CDR3 protein. This table holds about 460,000 distinct CDR3 sequences, around 10% found once. Study-wide results and limits: At day 60, the high TCRbeta diversity found in some patients originated from recipient T cells and thymic progenitors that had survived. About two months after transplant, alpha-beta T cells reportedly came from several hundred expanded graft clones. Among T cells one year after transplant, newly produced cells accounted for most counts and diversity.

The clonotype comes from a female patient aged 2-15 years who had a stem cell transplant for aplastic anemia, so the T cells may come from the graft donor. The input for sequencing was PBMCs, mostly from graft donor cells, taken 180 days after TCRalphabeta/CD19-depleted stem cell transplant.

CDR3 sequence: CASSEVSRGRNQPQHF. The DNA for the CDR3 is TGTGCCAGCAGTGAAGTCAGCAGGGGCCGCAATCAGCCCCAGCATTTT. J is TRBJ1-5 and V is TRBV6-1; TRBD1 might be the D (6 bases). Trimming stripped 1 base from V and 2 bases from J, with 12 bases between. The CDR3 spans 16 residues. Germline V CDR1 and CDR2: MNHNS, SASEGT.